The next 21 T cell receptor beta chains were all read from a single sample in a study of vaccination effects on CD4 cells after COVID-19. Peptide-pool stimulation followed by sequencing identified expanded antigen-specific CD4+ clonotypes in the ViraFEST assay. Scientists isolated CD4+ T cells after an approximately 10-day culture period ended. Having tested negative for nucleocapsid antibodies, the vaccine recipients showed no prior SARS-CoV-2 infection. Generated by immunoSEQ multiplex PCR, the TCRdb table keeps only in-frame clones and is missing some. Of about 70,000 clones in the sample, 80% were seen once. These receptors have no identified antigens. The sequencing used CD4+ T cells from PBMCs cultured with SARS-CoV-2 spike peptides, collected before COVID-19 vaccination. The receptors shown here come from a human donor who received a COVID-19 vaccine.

For the CDR3, the DNA is TGCAGCGTTGGTCAAGGGGGAGTAGGAGAGACCCAGTACTTC. As protein: CSVGQGGVGETQYF. J is TRBJ2-5 and V is TRBV29-1; possibly TRBD1 for D (6 bases). CDR3 size: 14 residues. Trimming took 4 bases from V and 4 from J, leaving 16 bases between them. Germline assignment: CDR1 SQVTM and CDR2 ANQGSEA.

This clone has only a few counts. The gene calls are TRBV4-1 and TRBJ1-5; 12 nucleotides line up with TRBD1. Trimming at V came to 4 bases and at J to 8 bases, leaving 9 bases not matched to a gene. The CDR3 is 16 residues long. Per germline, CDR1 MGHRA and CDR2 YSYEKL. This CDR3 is CASSRAGTGGAEPQHF. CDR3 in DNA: TGCGCCAGCAGCCGAGCTGGGACAGGGGGCGCGGAGCCCCAGCATTTT.

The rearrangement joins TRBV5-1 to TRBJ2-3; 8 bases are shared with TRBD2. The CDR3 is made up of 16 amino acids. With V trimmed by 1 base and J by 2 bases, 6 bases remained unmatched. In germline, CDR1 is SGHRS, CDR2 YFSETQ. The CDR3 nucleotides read TGCGCCAGCAGCTTGATAGCGGGGCGCGACACAGATACGCAGTATTTT. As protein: CASSLIAGRDTDTQYF. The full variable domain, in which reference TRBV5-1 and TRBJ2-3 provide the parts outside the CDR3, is KAGVTQTPRYLIKTRGQQVTLSCSPISGHRSVSWYQQTPGQGLQFLFEYFSETQRNKGNFPGRFSGRQFSNSRSEMNVSTLELGDSALYLCASSLIAGRDTDTQYFGPGTRLTVL.

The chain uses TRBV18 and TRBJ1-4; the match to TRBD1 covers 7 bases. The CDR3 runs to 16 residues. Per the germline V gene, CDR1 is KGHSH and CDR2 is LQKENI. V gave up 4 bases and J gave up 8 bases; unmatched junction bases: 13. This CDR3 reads CASSLQRTGWEEKLFF. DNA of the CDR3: TGTGCCAGCTCACTTCAACGGACAGGATGGGAAGAAAAACTGTTTTTT.

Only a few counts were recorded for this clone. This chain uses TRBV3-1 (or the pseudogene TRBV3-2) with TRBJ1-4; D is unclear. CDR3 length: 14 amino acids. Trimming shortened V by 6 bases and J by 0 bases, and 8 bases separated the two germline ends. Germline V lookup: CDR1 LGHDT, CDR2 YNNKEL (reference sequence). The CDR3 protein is CASSPTATNEKLFF. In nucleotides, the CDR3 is TGTGCCAGCAGTCCGACGGCAACTAATGAAAAACTGTTTTTT.

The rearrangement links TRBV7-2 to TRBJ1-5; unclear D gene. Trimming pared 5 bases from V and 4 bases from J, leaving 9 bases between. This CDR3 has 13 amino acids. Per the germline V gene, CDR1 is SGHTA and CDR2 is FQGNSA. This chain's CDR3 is CASSPRPNQPQHF. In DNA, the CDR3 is TGTGCCAGCAGCCCCCGTCCTAATCAGCCCCAGCATTTT.

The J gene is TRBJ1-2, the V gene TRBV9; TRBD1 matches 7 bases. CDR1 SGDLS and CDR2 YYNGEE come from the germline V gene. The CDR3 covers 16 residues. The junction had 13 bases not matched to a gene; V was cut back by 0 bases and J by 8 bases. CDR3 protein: CASSVDTRDRAGGYTF. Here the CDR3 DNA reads TGTGCCAGCAGCGTAGATACCCGAGACAGGGCAGGCGGCTACACCTTC.

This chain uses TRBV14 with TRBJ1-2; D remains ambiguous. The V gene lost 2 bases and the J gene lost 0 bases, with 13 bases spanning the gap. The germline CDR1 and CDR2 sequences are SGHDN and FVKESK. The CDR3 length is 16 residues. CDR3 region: CASSQYQGGANYGYTF. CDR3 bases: TGTGCCAGCAGCCAATATCAAGGAGGAGCTAACTATGGCTACACCTTC.

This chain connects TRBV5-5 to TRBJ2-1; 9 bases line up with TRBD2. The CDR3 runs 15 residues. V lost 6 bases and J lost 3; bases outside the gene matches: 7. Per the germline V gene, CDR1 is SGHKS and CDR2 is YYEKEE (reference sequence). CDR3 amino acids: CASNTPTSGYNEQFF. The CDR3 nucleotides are TGTGCCAGCAACACCCCGACTAGCGGCTACAATGAGCAGTTCTTC.

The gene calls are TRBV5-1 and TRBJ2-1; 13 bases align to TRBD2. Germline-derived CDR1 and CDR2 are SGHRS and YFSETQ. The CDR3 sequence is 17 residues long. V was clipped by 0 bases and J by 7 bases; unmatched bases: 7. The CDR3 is CASSLASLAGGGNEQFF. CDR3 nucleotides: TGCGCCAGCAGCTTGGCGTCACTAGCGGGGGGGGGTAATGAGCAGTTCTTC.

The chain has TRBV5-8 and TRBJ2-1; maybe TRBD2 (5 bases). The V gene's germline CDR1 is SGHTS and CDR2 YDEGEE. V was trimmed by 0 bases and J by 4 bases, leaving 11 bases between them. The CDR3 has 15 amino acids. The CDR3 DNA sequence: TGTGCCAGCAGCTTGGGTGGACTGGCATACAATGAGCAGTTCTTC. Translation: CASSLGGLAYNEQFF.

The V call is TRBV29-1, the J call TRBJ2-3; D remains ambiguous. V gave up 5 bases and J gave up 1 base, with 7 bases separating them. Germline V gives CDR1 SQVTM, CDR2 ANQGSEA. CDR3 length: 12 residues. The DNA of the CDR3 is TGCAGCGTTAATCCGGGCACAGATACGCAGTATTTT. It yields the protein CSVNPGTDTQYF.

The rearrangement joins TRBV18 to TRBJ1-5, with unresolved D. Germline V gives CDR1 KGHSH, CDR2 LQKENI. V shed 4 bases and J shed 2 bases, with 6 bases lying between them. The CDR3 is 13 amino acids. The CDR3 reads CASSHERNQPQHF. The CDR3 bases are TGTGCCAGCTCACACGAACGCAATCAGCCCCAGCATTTT.

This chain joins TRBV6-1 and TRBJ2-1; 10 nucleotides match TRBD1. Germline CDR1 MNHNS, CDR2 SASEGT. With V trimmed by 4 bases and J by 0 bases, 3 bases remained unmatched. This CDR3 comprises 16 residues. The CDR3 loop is CASSGRTGGSYNEQFF. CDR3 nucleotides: TGTGCCAGCAGTGGTCGGACAGGGGGCTCCTACAATGAGCAGTTCTTC.

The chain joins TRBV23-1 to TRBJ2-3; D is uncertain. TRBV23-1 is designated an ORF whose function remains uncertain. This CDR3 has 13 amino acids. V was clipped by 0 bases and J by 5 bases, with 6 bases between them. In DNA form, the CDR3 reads TGCGCCAGCAGTCAATCGATCGGAGATACGCAGTATTTT. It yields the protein CASSQSIGDTQYF.

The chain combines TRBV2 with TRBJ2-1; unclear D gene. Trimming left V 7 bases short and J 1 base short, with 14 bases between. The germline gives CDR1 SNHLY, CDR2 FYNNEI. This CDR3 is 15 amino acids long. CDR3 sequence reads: CASNSETTSYNEQFF. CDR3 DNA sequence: TGTGCCAGCAACTCGGAAACCACGTCCTACAATGAGCAGTTCTTC.

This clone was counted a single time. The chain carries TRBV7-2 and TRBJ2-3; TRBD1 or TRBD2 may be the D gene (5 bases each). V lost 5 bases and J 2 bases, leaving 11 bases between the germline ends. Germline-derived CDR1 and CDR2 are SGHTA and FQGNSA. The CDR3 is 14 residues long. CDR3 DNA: TGTGCCAGCAGCCCCCGGGGCAACACAGATACGCAGTATTTT. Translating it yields CASSPRGNTDTQYF.

The CDR3 DNA sequence: TGTGCCAGCAGCTCTATTAAAAGGGGTATCAGGGATGAGCAGTTCTTC. Amino acids: CASSSIKRGIRDEQFF. The chain links TRBV5-6 to TRBJ2-1; TRBD1 might be the D (5 bases). Trimming took off 3 bases at V and 8 bases at J, with 21 bases between the two ends. This CDR3 has 16 residues. The germline V gene encodes CDR1 SGHDT and CDR2 YYEEEE.

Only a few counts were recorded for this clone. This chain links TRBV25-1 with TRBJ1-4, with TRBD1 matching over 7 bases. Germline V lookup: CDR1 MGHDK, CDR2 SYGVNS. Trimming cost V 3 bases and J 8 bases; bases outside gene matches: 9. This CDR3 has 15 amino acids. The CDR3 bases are TGTGCCAGCAGTGATCCGCGACAGGGTGAGGAAAAACTGTTTTTT. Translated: CASSDPRQGEEKLFF.

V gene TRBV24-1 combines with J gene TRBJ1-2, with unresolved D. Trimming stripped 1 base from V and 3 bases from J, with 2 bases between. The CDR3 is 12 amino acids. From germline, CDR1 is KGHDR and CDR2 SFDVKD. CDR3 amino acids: CATSDLYYGYTF. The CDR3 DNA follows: TGTGCCACCAGTGATTTATACTATGGCTACACCTTC.

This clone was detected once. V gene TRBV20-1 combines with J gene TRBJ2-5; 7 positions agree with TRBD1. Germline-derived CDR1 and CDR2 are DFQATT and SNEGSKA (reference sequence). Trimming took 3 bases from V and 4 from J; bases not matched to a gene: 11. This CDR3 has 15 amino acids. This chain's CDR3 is CSASDHRGSGETQYF. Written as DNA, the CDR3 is TGCAGTGCTAGTGATCACAGGGGAAGTGGAGAGACCCAGTACTTC.